This TCR beta chain was recovered during a study of CD8 T cells in Susac syndrome. Whole-study results and caveats: By the study's own acknowledgment, its TCR sequencing and HLA analysis included relatively few individuals.

A remark on this clonotype: Its specificity is unknown.

The multiple sclerosis control group consisted of treatment-naive patients whose relapsing-remitting disease, which was either stable or active, fulfilled revised McDonald criteria. Germline-derived CDR1 and CDR2 are SQVTM and ANQGSEA. The CDR3 is 14 amino acids. V gave up 5 bases and J gave up 8 bases; unmatched junction bases: 12. An input of roughly 0.45 to 1 ug of RNA was subjected to reverse transcription using random hexamers. The CDR3 of TCR beta was amplified by immunoSEQ multiplex PCR across 54 Vbeta and 13 Jbeta. TCRdb reanalysed the immunoSEQ multiplex PCR reads using MiXCR and keeps one entry per CDR3 protein. The repertoire holds 160,000 or so distinct CDR3 sequences, with approximately 94% as singletons.

The chain has TRBV29-1 and TRBJ2-1, with 7 bases that match TRBD2. The sequenced sample was CD4+ T cells from PBMCs. The receptor was isolated from a human donor with multiple sclerosis. The CDR3 loop reads CSVMGGRSVDEQFF. Written as DNA, the CDR3 is TGCAGCGTTATGGGCGGGAGATCCGTCGATGAGCAGTTCTTC.